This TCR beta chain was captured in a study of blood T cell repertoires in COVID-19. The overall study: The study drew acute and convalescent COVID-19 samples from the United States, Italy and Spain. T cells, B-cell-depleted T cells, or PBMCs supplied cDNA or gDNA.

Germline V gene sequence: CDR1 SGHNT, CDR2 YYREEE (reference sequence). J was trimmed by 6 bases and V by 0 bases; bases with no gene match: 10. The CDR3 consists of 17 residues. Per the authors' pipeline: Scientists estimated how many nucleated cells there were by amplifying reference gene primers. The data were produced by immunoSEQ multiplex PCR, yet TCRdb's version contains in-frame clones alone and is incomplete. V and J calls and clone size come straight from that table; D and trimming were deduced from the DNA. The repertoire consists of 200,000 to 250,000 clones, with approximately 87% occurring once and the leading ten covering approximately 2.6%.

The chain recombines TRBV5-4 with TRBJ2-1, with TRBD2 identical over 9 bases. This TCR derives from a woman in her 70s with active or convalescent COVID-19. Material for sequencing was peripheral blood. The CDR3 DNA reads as TGTGCCAGCAGCTTGGAACTATGGGCGGGAGGGCCCAATGAGCAGTTCTTC. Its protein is CASSLELWAGGPNEQFF.